This T cell receptor beta chain was profiled in a study of blood T cell repertoires in COVID-19. Study as a whole: The samples span acute and convalescent COVID-19 from the United States, Italy and Spain. PBMCs, B-cell-depleted T cells, or T cells were the source of the cDNA or gDNA that made up the material.

This clone was found once. Enrollment of patients from Seattle took place during active infection, with longitudinal follow-up. There are 15 residues in the CDR3. V was clipped by 4 bases and J by 0 bases, with 13 bases between them. CDR1 is SGHRS, CDR2 YFSETQ, per germline. The authors' processing: Estimates of nucleated cell counts were drawn from the amplification of reference gene primers. Using immunoSEQ multiplex PCR, the repertoire was profiled, and TCRdb retains in-frame clones only, with some absent. D and trimming were read from the DNA, whereas the V and J calls and clone size are those reported in that table. Of 250,000 to 400,000 clones in the sample, about 91% were seen once.

The chain couples TRBV5-1 to TRBJ1-1, with D maybe TRBD1 (6 bases). The sequence came from a woman in her twenties or thirties with COVID-19, enrolled during active disease. The sequenced sample consisted of peripheral blood. This CDR3 is CASSHRTALNTEAFF. CDR3 DNA: TGCGCCAGCAGCCATCGGACAGCCTTGAACACTGAAGCTTTCTTT.